One and the same sample provided the 29 T cell receptor beta chains below, sequenced in a study of T-cell memory formation after mild COVID-19. TCRdb recomputed calls from the 5' RACE reads with MiXCR, one row per CDR3 protein. The sample holds roughly 350,000 distinct CDR3 sequences, roughly 13% seen once. The material sequenced was PBMCs or a T cell subset sorted from them (not recorded which). Source of these receptors: a man younger than 35 who had mild COVID-19 (a few samples of this study predate the infection). Cell type and time point are not known.

This clonotype was observed at least ten times. The rearrangement joins TRBV5-1 to TRBJ2-3; D is unclear. This CDR3 has 14 amino acids. V was shortened by 4 bases and J by 5 bases, with 14 bases between the two germline ends. The V gene's germline CDR1 is SGHRS and CDR2 YFSETQ. The CDR3 loop reads CASSEGRARDTQYF. The CDR3 nucleotides are TGCGCCAGCAGCGAAGGACGGGCGCGAGATACGCAGTATTTT.

This clonotype showed up just a few times. The chain links TRBV7-2 to TRBJ1-2; D might be TRBD1 (5 bases). This CDR3 contains 14 residues. V was shortened by 7 bases and J by 8 bases, with 20 bases between the two germline ends. In germline, CDR1 is SGHTA, CDR2 FQGNSA. CDR3 sequence reads: CASNIIPGLAGYTF. In DNA form, the CDR3 reads TGTGCCAGCAACATCATCCCGGGGCTCGCAGGCTACACCTTC.

The V call is TRBV29-1, the J call TRBJ1-1, with a tentative D call TRBD1 (6 bases). CDR3 length: 13 residues. V dropped 6 bases and J dropped 0 bases, with 11 bases sitting between them. CDR1 and CDR2 from the germline V gene are SQVTM and ANQGSEA. CDR3 bases: TGCAGCGTGGGGGCCTTTGTGAACACTGAAGCTTTCTTT. Translating gives CSVGAFVNTEAFF.

J is TRBJ1-1 and V is TRBV25-1; D unresolved. The CDR3 contains 11 residues. The V gene's germline CDR1 is MGHDK and CDR2 SYGVNS. V was trimmed by 1 base and J by 9 bases, leaving 6 bases between them. The CDR3 DNA follows: TGTGCCAGCAGTGAATTTTGGAAAGCTTTCTTT. This sequence encodes CASSEFWKAFF.

This clonotype has only a few counts. The rearrangement links TRBV6-5 to TRBJ1-3; D may be TRBD1 (6 bases). CDR1 is MNHEY and CDR2 is SVGAGI in the germline V gene. The CDR3 sequence is 17 residues long. V lost 6 bases, J lost 0 bases, and 18 bases lay in between. The CDR3 loop is CASRSFGQIISGNTIYF. Written as DNA, the CDR3 is TGTGCCAGCAGATCCTTTGGACAGATCATCTCTGGAAACACCATATATTTT.

CDR3 sequence (DNA): TGTGCCAGCAGTTACTCTGCAGGGAGGGAGACCCAGTACTTC. This codes for CASSYSAGRETQYF. The chain links TRBV6-5 to TRBJ2-5; perhaps TRBD2 as D (6 bases). CDR1 is MNHEY and CDR2 is SVGAGI in the germline V gene. This CDR3 is built from 14 residues. V lost 0 bases to trimming and J lost 5 bases, with 10 bases between them.

The chain couples TRBV24-1 to TRBJ2-3; D perhaps matches TRBD1 (6 bases). V gave up 4 bases and J gave up 6 bases, with 16 bases separating them. CDR3 length: 15 residues. CDR1 is KGHDR, CDR2 SFDVKD, per germline. CDR3 in amino acids: CATSDRGMAGDTQYF. The CDR3 DNA sequence: TGTGCCACCAGTGACAGGGGAATGGCTGGGGATACGCAGTATTTT.

The chain recombines TRBV4-1 with TRBJ1-1; 8 nucleotides match TRBD1. The CDR3 runs to 15 residues. The J segment lost 1 base and the V segment lost 1 base, leaving 2 bases of the junction unmatched. CDR1 and CDR2 from the germline V gene are MGHRA and YSYEKL. In nucleotides, the CDR3 is TGCGCCAGCAGCCAAGGCAGGGGGCAGAACACTGAAGCTTTCTTT. Protein: CASSQGRGQNTEAFF.

The rearrangement joins TRBV7-9 to TRBJ1-1; D is unresolved. Germline V gene sequence: CDR1 SEHNR, CDR2 FQNEAQ (reference sequence). Trimming left V 5 bases short and J 2 bases short, with 12 bases between. The CDR3 is 14 residues long. This CDR3 is CASSTPSANTEAFF. The CDR3 DNA is TGTGCCAGCAGCACCCCTAGCGCCAACACTGAAGCTTTCTTT. The variable domain in full, with the rest retrieved from reference TRBV7-9 and TRBJ1-1, is DTGVSQNPRHKITKRGQNVTFRCDPISEHNRLYWYRQTLGQGPEFLTYFQNEAQLEKSRLLSDRFSAERPKGSFSTLEIQRTEQGDSAMYLCASSTPSANTEAFFGQGTRLTVV.

In its sample, this clonotype was seen a few times. This CDR3 is CSARGYRGGNTEAFF. The CDR3, as DNA: TGCAGTGCTAGAGGATACAGGGGCGGGAACACTGAAGCTTTCTTT. The chain couples TRBV20-1 to TRBJ1-1; 7 bases map to TRBD1. The germline gives CDR1 DFQATT, CDR2 SNEGSKA (reference sequence). The V segment lost 1 base and the J segment 1 base; nucleotides outside the gene matches: 6. This CDR3 comprises 15 residues.

The chain employs TRBV4-2 and TRBJ1-1; D not resolved. Trimming left V 0 bases short and J 5 bases short, with 13 bases between. The CDR3 is 15 amino acids. Germline values: CDR1 LGHNA, CDR2 YNFKEQ. The CDR3 reads CASSQELPFGTEAFF. As DNA, the CDR3 is TGTGCCAGCAGCCAAGAACTCCCTTTCGGGACTGAAGCTTTCTTT.

This clonotype was seen a handful of times. This rearrangement joins TRBV28 to TRBJ1-2; D is ambiguous. The V gene lost 1 base and the J gene lost 7 bases, with 13 bases spanning the gap. Germline-derived CDR1 and CDR2 are MDHEN and SYDVKM. The CDR3 consists of 14 residues. CDR3 bases: TGTGCCAGCAGTTTATCAGTCGGGCTTTTTGGCTACACCTTC. Protein product: CASSLSVGLFGYTF.

In this sample, this clonotype turned up a few times. This chain connects TRBV5-1 to TRBJ2-7, with D tentatively TRBD1 (6 bases). V lost 0 bases, J lost 4 bases, and 14 bases lay in between. Germline-derived CDR1 and CDR2 are SGHRS and YFSETQ. This CDR3 is built from 15 residues. This CDR3 is CASSLELGRGYEQYF. DNA of the CDR3: TGCGCCAGCAGCTTGGAACTAGGCAGGGGTTACGAGCAGTACTTC. The full variable domain, its missing parts supplied by reference TRBV5-1 and TRBJ2-7, is KAGVTQTPRYLIKTRGQQVTLSCSPISGHRSVSWYQQTPGQGLQFLFEYFSETQRNKGNFPGRFSGRQFSNSRSEMNVSTLELGDSALYLCASSLELGRGYEQYFGPGTRLTVT.

This clonotype was counted only a few times. The rearrangement links TRBV6-2 or TRBV6-3 to TRBJ2-3; TRBD2 aligns across 9 bases. V trimming: 7 bases; J trimming: 7 bases; junction bases outside the gene matches: 6. The CDR3 length is 13 residues. CDR1 is MNHEY, CDR2 SVGEGT, per germline. The CDR3 sequence: CASKIAGDNTQYF. CDR3 bases: TGTGCCAGCAAGATAGCGGGGGATAATACGCAGTATTTT.

V is TRBV5-1 and J is TRBJ2-3, with D unclear. V was clipped by 0 bases and J by 0 bases, with 11 bases between them. Germline assignment: CDR1 SGHRS and CDR2 YFSETQ. The CDR3 has 16 amino acids. CDR3 nucleotide sequence: TGCGCCAGCAGCTTGGCAGACAATCCAAGCACAGATACGCAGTATTTT. Its protein product is CASSLADNPSTDTQYF.

The chain has TRBV7-9 and TRBJ1-6; D remains unclear. V lost 3 bases and J lost 14, with 8 bases in between. This CDR3 contains 11 residues. CDR1 and CDR2 (germline): SEHNR, FQNEAQ (reference sequence). In DNA, the CDR3 is TGTGCCAGCAGCTTCGAACAGTCCCTCCACTTT. Its protein product is CASSFEQSLHF.

J is TRBJ1-1 and V is TRBV12-3 or TRBV12-4; D gene uncertain. The CDR3 extends over 13 amino acids. V was cut by 8 bases and J by 1 base, with 11 bases left in between. CDR3 coding DNA: TGTGCCAGCCCCCTCGAGGAGAACACTGAAGCTTTCTTT. As protein: CASPLEENTEAFF.

A few counts support this clonotype. V is TRBV9 and J is TRBJ2-5; 10 positions agree with TRBD2. CDR1 and CDR2 (germline): SGDLS, YYNGEE. CDR3 length equals 15 residues. V shed 3 bases, J shed 5 bases, and the junction held 7 bases outside the gene matches. Here the CDR3 reads CASSGTGTSEETQYF. The CDR3 DNA is TGTGCCAGCAGCGGGACCGGGACTAGCGAGGAGACCCAGTACTTC.

This clonotype has ten or more counts. The chain carries TRBV6-5 and TRBJ2-1, with TRBD1 matching 8 bases. Germline V gives CDR1 MNHEY, CDR2 SVGAGI. Germline trimming cut 0 bases from V and 9 bases from J; bases unmatched to any gene: 7. The CDR3 totals 15 residues. CDR3 loop: CASSYSPGGLGEQFF. DNA of the CDR3: TGTGCCAGCAGTTACTCCCCAGGGGGCCTAGGTGAGCAGTTCTTC.

CDR3 sequence reads: CASSDADTQYF. In nucleotides, the CDR3 is TGCGCCAGCAGCGATGCAGATACGCAGTATTTT. V and J are TRBV5-1 and TRBJ2-3, with D unclear. The germline CDR1 and CDR2 sequences are SGHRS and YFSETQ. Between the trimmed V and J ends, which lost 4 bases and 4 bases, there was a span of 4 bases. The CDR3 contains 11 residues.

This clonotype was found a few times. The chain carries TRBV7-3 and TRBJ2-2, with D tentatively TRBD2 (6 bases). Germline loops: CDR1 SGHTA, CDR2 FQGTGA. With 5 bases removed from V and 3 bases from J, the gap between germline ends came to 19 bases. This CDR3 region has 17 residues. The CDR3 nucleotides are TGTGCCAGCAGCCCCACAAATATGAGGGAGGACACCGGGGAGCTGTTTTTT. It is translated as CASSPTNMREDTGELFF.

This clonotype was counted a few times. The DNA of the CDR3 is TGTGCCAGCAGTTCGACAGAAACTAACTATGGCTACACCTTC. Translation gives CASSSTETNYGYTF. The V call is TRBV12-3 or TRBV12-4, the J call TRBJ1-2, with D possibly TRBD1 on 5 matching bases. The CDR3 extends over 14 amino acids. With 4 bases removed from V and 0 bases from J, the gap between germline ends came to 9 bases.

The sample holds a few counts of this clonotype. The chain recombines TRBV6-2 or TRBV6-3 with TRBJ1-5, with D uncertain. The CDR3 has 13 amino acids. Between the trimmed V and J ends, which lost 2 bases and 6 bases, there was a span of 8 bases. The germline gives CDR1 MNHEY, CDR2 SVGEGT. CDR3 sequence reads: CASSYTVGQPQHF. CDR3 DNA sequence: TGTGCCAGCAGTTACACAGTGGGTCAGCCCCAGCATTTT.

This clonotype was seen only a few times. The chain is built from TRBV7-9 and TRBJ1-1, with 9 bases that match TRBD1. The junction had 3 bases not matched to a gene; V was cut back by 2 bases and J by 2 bases. The V gene's germline CDR1 is SEHNR and CDR2 FQNEAQ (reference sequence). The CDR3 sequence is 15 residues long. Here the CDR3 reads CASSLTGGGNTEAFF. CDR3 in DNA: TGTGCCAGCAGCTTAACAGGGGGCGGAAACACTGAAGCTTTCTTT.

This sequence joins TRBV6-1 and TRBJ2-5; D ambiguous. The V gene's germline CDR1 is MNHNS and CDR2 SASEGT. The CDR3 is made up of 15 amino acids. V lost 6 bases to trimming and J lost 2 bases, with 16 bases between them. The CDR3 DNA follows: TGTGCCAGCAGCGTATCCTCTGGGATACAAGAGACCCAGTACTTC. This gives the protein CASSVSSGIQETQYF.

Only a few counts were recorded for this clonotype. The chain joins TRBV12-3 or TRBV12-4 to TRBJ1-1, with D perhaps TRBD1 (5 bases). Between the trimmed V and J ends, which lost 5 bases and 0 bases, there was a span of 7 bases. This CDR3 has 13 amino acids. The CDR3 DNA follows: TGTGCCAGCAGTCGACAGATGAACACTGAAGCTTTCTTT. It translates to CASSRQMNTEAFF.

This clonotype was observed a handful of times. The genes are TRBV27 and TRBJ1-1, with D possibly matching TRBD1 (6 bases). Trimming left V 5 bases short and J 1 base short, with 14 bases between. CDR1 is MNHEY, CDR2 SMNVEV, per germline (reference sequence). This CDR3 spans 15 amino acids. DNA of the CDR3: TGTGCCAGCAGTCCCCTCGGACAGTCGAACACTGAAGCTTTCTTT. Its translation is CASSPLGQSNTEAFF.

This clonotype was detected ten times or more. The chain links TRBV5-1 to TRBJ2-5; D remains ambiguous. The CDR3 extends over 14 amino acids. Germline V lookup: CDR1 SGHRS, CDR2 YFSETQ. V lost 4 bases and J 2 bases, leaving 12 bases between the germline ends. The CDR3 spells CASSVGSIQETQYF. The CDR3 nucleotides are TGCGCCAGCAGCGTGGGCTCTATACAAGAGACCCAGTACTTC.

This chain links TRBV6-2 or TRBV6-3 with TRBJ2-2; 10 positions match TRBD1. With V trimmed by 5 bases and J by 4 bases, 7 bases remained unmatched. This CDR3 spans 16 amino acids. The germline V gene has CDR1 MNHEY and CDR2 SVGEGT. The CDR3 DNA reads as TGTGCCAGCAGTCGGGGGGACAGGGGACTCACCGGGGAGCTGTTTTTT. Protein sequence: CASSRGDRGLTGELFF.